This TCR beta chain was observed in a study of blood T cell repertoires in COVID-19. V was trimmed by 1 base and J by 6 bases, leaving 19 bases between them. The CDR3 length is 16 residues. CDR1 LNHDA and CDR2 SQIVND come from the germline V gene (reference sequence). Here immunoSEQ multiplex PCR was the method, and the copy in TCRdb shows in-frame clones only, minus some. The repertoire holds some 210,000 clones, with around 83% as singletons. The chain joins TRBV19 to TRBJ2-7; tentative D call: TRBD1 (5 bases). The source is a man aged 45-65 years with active or convalescent COVID-19. Material for sequencing was peripheral blood. The CDR3 protein is CASSIADTTSGSEQYF. The CDR3 nucleotides read TGTGCCAGTAGTATAGCGGACACCACCTCTGGGTCCGAGCAGTACTTC.